The clone carrying this T cell receptor beta chain was seen a few times. The antigen remains unidentified. This entry comes from a study of blood T cells in healthy people across ages. Across the whole study: Using template switching, researchers captured about one barcoded beta molecule for each two T cells.

Whole-study results and caveats: It was held that diversity estimates obtained from one million T cells represented underestimates.

Individuals who donated were healthy Caucasians from Russia aged 6 to 90. CDR3 length equals 18 residues. Germline lookup yields CDR1 SGHVS and CDR2 FQNEAQ. V was pared by 1 base and J by 1 base, with 9 bases of the junction left unmatched. The use of a sample-barcoded 5' primer and a J-beta primer mix characterized a second PCR of roughly 6 to 11 cycles. A template-switch adaptor containing 12 random nucleotides labeled each cDNA molecule. TCRdb reprocessed the 5' RACE reads with MiXCR, giving one entry per CDR3 protein. The sample records over 1,500,000 distinct CDR3 sequences, about two fifths being singletons.

The receptor was derived from a human donor in good health. This chain joins TRBV7-8 and TRBJ2-1; TRBD2 aligns across 8 bases. Input material: blood. DNA of the CDR3: TGTGCCAGCAGCTTAGTGGGGGTTAGCGGGGCTTCCTACAATGAGCAGTTCTTC. Residues: CASSLVGVSGASYNEQFF.